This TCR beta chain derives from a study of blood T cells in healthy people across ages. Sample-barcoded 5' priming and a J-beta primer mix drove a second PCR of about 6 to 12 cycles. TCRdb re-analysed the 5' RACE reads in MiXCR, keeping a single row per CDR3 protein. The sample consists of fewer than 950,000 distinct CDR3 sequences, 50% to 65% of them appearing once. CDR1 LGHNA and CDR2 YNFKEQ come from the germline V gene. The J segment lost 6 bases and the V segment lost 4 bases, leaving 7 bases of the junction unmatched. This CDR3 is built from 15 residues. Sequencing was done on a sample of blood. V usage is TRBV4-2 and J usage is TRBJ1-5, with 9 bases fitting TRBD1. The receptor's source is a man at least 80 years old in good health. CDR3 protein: CASSPNRGLAQPQHF. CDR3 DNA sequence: TGTGCCAGCAGCCCTAACAGGGGGCTGGCTCAGCCCCAGCATTTT.